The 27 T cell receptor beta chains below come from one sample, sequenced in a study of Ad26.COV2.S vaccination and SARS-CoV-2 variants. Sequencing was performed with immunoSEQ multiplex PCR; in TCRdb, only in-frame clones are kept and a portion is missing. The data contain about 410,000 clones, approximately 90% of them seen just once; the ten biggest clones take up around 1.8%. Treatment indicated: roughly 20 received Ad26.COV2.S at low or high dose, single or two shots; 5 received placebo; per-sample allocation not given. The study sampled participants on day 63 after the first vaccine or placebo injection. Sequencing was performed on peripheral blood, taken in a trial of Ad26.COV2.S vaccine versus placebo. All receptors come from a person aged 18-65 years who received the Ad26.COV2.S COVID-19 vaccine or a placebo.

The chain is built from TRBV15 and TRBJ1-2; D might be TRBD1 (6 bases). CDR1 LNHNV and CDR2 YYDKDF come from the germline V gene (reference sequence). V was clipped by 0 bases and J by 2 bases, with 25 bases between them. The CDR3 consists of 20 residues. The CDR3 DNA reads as TGTGCCACCAGCAGAGATCGAATTGGGGCCAGGGGATGGGCGAACTATGGCTACACCTTC. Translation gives CATSRDRIGARGWANYGYTF.

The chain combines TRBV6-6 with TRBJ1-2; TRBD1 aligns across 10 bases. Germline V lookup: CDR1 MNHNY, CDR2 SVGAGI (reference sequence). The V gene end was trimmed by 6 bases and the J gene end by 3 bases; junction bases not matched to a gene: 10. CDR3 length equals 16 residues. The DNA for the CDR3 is TGTGCCAGCAGCAGCGGACAGGGGGTAGTGTACTATGGCTACACCTTC. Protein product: CASSSGQGVVYYGYTF.

The CDR3 sequence: CASNSGQPYTGELFF. In DNA, the CDR3 is TGTGCCAGCAATTCGGGACAGCCTTACACCGGGGAGCTGTTTTTT. The V and J genes are TRBV6-5 and TRBJ2-2; 7 bases map to TRBD1. The CDR3 loop spans 15 amino acids. Per the germline V gene, CDR1 is MNHEY and CDR2 is SVGAGI. The V segment lost 7 bases and the J segment 3 bases; nucleotides outside the gene matches: 8.

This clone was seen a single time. CDR3 in amino acids: CASSLGRALSYEQYF. The CDR3 region has the DNA TGTGCCAGCAGCTTAGGACGGGCTCTCTCCTACGAGCAGTACTTC. The V and J genes are TRBV5-4 and TRBJ2-7; no firm D call. The CDR3 loop spans 15 amino acids. Trimming removed 2 bases at V and 0 bases at J, with 12 bases between. In germline, CDR1 is SGHNT, CDR2 YYREEE (reference sequence).

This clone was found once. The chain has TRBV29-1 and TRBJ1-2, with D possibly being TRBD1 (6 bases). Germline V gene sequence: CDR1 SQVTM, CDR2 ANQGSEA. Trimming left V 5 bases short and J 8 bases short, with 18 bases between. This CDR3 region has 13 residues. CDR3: CSVSSGGRVGYTF. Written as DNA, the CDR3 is TGCAGCGTTTCCTCTGGGGGCAGGGTGGGCTACACCTTC. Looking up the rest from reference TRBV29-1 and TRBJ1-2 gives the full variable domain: SAVISQKPSRDICQRGTSLTIQCQVDSQVTMMFWYRQQPGQSLTLIATANQGSEATYESGFVIDKFPISRPNLTFSTLTVSNMSPEDSSIYLCSVSSGGRVGYTFGSGTRLTVV.

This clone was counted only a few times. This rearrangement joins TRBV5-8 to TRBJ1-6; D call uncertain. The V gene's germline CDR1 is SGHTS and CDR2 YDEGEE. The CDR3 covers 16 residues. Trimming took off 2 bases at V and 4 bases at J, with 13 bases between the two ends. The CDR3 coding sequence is TGTGCCAGCAGCTTTTCGTCGGGATCTTATAATTCACCCCTCCACTTT. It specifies CASSFSSGSYNSPLHF.

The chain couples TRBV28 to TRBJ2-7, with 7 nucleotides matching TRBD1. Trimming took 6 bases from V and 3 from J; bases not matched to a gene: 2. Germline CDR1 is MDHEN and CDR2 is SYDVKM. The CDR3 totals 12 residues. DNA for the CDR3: TGTGCCAGCAGGGGACAGATCTACGAGCAGTACTTC. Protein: CASRGQIYEQYF.

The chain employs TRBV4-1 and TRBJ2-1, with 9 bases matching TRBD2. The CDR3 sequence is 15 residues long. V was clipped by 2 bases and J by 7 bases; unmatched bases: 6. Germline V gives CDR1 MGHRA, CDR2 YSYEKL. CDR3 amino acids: CASSQIAGEANEQFF. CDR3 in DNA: TGCGCCAGCAGCCAAATAGCGGGAGAGGCTAATGAGCAGTTCTTC.

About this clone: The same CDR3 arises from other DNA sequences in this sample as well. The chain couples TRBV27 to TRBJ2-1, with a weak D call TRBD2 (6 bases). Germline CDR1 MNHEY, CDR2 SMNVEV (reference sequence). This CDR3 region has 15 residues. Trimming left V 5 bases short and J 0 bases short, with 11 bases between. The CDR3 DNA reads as TGTGCCAGCAGTCCCACTAGCCCCTCCTACAATGAGCAGTTCTTC. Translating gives CASSPTSPSYNEQFF.

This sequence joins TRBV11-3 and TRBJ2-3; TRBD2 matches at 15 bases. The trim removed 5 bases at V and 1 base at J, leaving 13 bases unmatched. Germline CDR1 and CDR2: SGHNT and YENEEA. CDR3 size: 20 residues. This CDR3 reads CASSAYLGLAGGLGTDTQYF. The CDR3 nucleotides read TGTGCCAGCAGCGCCTACCTGGGACTAGCGGGAGGCTTGGGCACAGATACGCAGTATTTT.

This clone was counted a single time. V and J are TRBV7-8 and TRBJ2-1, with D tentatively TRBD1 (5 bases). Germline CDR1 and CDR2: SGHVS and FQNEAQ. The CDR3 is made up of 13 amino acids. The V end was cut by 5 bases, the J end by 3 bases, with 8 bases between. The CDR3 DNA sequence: TGTGCCAGCAGCCCAGACAGCTACAATGAGCAGTTCTTC. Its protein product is CASSPDSYNEQFF.

In nucleotides, the CDR3 is TGTGCCAGCAGTTTATTTCAGGGACCCGTTTACTTC. It yields the protein CASSLFQGPVYF. The chain joins TRBV28 to TRBJ2-4; the D gene could be TRBD1 or TRBD2 (5 bases each). The germline V gene has CDR1 MDHEN and CDR2 SYDVKM. The germline V and J ends were trimmed by 1 base and 16 bases, with 14 bases remaining between them. The CDR3 contains 12 residues.

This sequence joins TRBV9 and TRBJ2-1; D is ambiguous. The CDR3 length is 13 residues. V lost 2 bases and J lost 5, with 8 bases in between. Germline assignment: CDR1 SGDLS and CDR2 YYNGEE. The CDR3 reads CASSVQINNEQFF. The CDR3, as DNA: TGTGCCAGCAGCGTCCAGATTAACAATGAGCAGTTCTTC.

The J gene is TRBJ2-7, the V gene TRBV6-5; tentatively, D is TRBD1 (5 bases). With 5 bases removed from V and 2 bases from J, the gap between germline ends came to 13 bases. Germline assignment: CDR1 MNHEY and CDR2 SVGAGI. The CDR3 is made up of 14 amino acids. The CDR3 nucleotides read TGTGCCAGCAGTCCCCAGGGAAATACCTACGAGCAGTACTTC. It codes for CASSPQGNTYEQYF.

CDR3 region: CASSQTGTSGHNEQFF. For the CDR3, the DNA is TGCGCCAGCAGCCAGACCGGGACTAGCGGTCACAATGAGCAGTTCTTC. The chain combines TRBV5-1 with TRBJ2-1, with 11 bases aligning to TRBD2. Germline values: CDR1 SGHRS, CDR2 YFSETQ. The length of the CDR3 is 16 residues. Germline trimming cut 4 bases from V and 5 bases from J; bases unmatched to any gene: 8.

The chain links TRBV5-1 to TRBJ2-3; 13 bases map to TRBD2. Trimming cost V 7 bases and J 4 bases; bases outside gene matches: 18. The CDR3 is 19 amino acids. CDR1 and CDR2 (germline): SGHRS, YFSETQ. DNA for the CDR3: TGCGCCAGCGCGGATCTCCTGGGGACTAGCGGGAAACTCGCAGATACGCAGTATTTT. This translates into CASADLLGTSGKLADTQYF.

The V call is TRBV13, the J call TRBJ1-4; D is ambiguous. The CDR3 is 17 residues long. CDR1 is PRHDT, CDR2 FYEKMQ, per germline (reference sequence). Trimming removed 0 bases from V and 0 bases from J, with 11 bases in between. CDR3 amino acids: CASSLGGGSATNEKLFF. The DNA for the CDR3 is TGTGCCAGCAGCTTAGGCGGAGGGTCGGCAACTAATGAAAAACTGTTTTTT.

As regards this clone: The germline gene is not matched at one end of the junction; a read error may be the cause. CDR3 bases: TGTGCTAGCAGCTCACAGGGGGAGGAGACCCAGTACTTC. This codes for CASSSQGEETQYF. The J gene is TRBJ2-5, the V gene TRBV7-7; 8 nucleotides match TRBD1. CDR3 length equals 13 residues. The V gene's germline CDR1 is SSHAT and CDR2 FNYEAQ (reference sequence).

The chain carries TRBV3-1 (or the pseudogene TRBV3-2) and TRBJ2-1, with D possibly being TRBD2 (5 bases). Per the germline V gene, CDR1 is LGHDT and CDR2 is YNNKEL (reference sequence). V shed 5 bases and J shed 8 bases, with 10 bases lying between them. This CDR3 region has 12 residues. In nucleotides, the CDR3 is TGTGCCAGCAGCACCTTGGGAGATGAGCAGTTCTTC. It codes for CASSTLGDEQFF.

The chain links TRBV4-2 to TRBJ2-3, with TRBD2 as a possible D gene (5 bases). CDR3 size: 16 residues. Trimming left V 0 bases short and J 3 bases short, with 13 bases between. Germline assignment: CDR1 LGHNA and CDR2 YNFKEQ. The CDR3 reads CASSQDEGVGTDTQYF. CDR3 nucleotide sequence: TGTGCCAGCAGCCAAGATGAGGGAGTTGGGACAGATACGCAGTATTTT.

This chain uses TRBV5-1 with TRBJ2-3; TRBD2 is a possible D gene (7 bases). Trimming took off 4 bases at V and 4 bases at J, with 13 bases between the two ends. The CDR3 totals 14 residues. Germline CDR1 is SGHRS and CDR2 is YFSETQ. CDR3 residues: CASSNTGGPDTQYF. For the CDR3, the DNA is TGCGCCAGCAGCAATACGGGGGGCCCAGATACGCAGTATTTT.

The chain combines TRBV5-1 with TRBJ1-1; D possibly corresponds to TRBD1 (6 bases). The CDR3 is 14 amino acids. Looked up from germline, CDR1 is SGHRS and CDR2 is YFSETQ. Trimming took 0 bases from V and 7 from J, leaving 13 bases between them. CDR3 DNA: TGCGCCAGCAGCTTGGCCGGTGGACAGATTGAAGCTTTCTTT. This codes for CASSLAGGQIEAFF.

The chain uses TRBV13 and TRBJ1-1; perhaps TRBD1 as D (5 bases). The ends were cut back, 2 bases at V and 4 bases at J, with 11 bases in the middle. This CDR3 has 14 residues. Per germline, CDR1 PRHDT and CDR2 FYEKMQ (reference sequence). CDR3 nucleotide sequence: TGTGCCAGCAGCTTAAATGGTCAGGGCACTGAAGCTTTCTTT. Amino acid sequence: CASSLNGQGTEAFF.

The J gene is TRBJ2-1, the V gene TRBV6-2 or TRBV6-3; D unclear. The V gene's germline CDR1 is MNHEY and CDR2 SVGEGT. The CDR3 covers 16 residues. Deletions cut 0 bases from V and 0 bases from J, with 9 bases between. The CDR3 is CASSYSSRSSYNEQFF. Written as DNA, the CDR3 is TGTGCCAGCAGTTACTCTTCTAGAAGCTCCTACAATGAGCAGTTCTTC.

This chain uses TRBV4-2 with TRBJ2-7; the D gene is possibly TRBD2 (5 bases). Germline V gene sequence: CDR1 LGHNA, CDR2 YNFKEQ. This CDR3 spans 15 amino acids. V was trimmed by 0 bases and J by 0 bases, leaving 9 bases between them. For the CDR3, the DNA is TGTGCCAGCAGCCAAGAACGGGAAAGCTCCTACGAGCAGTACTTC. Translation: CASSQERESSYEQYF.

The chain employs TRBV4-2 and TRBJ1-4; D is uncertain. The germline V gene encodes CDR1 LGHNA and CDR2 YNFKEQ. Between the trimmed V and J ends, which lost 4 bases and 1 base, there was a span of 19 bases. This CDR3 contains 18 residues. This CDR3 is CASSLPRPSGGTNEKLFF. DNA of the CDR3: TGTGCCAGCAGCCTCCCGAGGCCTTCGGGAGGAACTAATGAAAAACTGTTTTTT.

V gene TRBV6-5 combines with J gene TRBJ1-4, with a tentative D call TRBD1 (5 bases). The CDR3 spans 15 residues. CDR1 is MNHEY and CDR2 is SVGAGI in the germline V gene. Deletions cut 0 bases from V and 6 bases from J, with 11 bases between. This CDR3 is CASSYSGRVDEKLFF. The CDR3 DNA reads TGTGCCAGCAGTTACTCTGGCAGGGTGGATGAAAAACTGTTTTTT.